This note documents a single T cell receptor beta chain sequence. Antigen specificity is unknown. The V gene's germline CDR1 is SNHLY and CDR2 FYNNEI. The CDR3 sequence is 14 residues long. V lost 6 bases and J lost 1, with 12 bases in between. This entry is derived from a study of shared clonotypes between healthy human individuals. Background on the study: A couple of women and three men aged 18 to 49 made up the donors.

Points from the study as a whole: Sorted-subset sequencing was shown by rarefaction to be incomplete despite large depth.

The genomic DNA of each subset was split evenly across several immunoSEQ plates. Generated by immunoSEQ multiplex PCR, the TCRdb table keeps only in-frame clones and is missing some. The sample shows over 2 million clones, 95% of them seen only once. Donors were healthy HIV-negative adults without recent acute infections or vaccinations. V gene TRBV2 combines with J gene TRBJ2-5; D is possibly TRBD1 or TRBD2 (5 bases each). The source material was naive CD4+ T cells sorted from blood. Subset defined: CD45RA+ positively selected. The clonotype originates from a man younger than 35 in good health. The CDR3: CASSLGTLQETQYF. For the CDR3, the DNA is TGTGCCAGCAGCCTCGGGACGCTCCAAGAGACCCAGTACTTC.